Presented here are 25 T cell receptor beta chains from one specimen sequenced in a study of cytomegalovirus exposure and HLA in healthy donors. The PCR employed 60 Vbeta primers together with 13 Jbeta primers. The table came from immunoSEQ multiplex PCR; TCRdb's copy has only in-frame clones and leaves some out. The sample includes just over 150,000 clones, around 84% seen only once; the top ten take roughly 1.9%. Sample: PBMCs. These receptors came from a man between 18 and 35 years old in good health and CMV-seronegative.

This sequence joins TRBV7-2 and TRBJ2-5, with D maybe TRBD1 (6 bases). Trimming removed 5 bases from V and 5 bases from J, with 15 bases in between. The CDR3 totals 14 residues. Germline V CDR1 and CDR2: SGHTA, FQGNSA. The CDR3 loop is CASSAYRETETQYF. As DNA, the CDR3 is TGTGCCAGCAGCGCCTACAGGGAAACCGAGACCCAGTACTTC.

V usage is TRBV5-6 and J usage is TRBJ2-7, with unresolved D. The CDR3 length is 12 residues. Germline assignment: CDR1 SGHDT and CDR2 YYEEEE. Trimming left V 3 bases short and J 0 bases short, with 4 bases between. The CDR3 sequence is CASSYSSYEQYF. CDR3 nucleotides: TGTGCCAGCAGCTATAGCTCCTACGAGCAGTACTTC.

J is TRBJ1-1 and V is TRBV28; D is uncertain. CDR3 length: 13 residues. Per the germline V gene, CDR1 is MDHEN and CDR2 is SYDVKM. V was trimmed by 7 bases and J by 4 bases, leaving 13 bases between them. CDR3 residues: CASTMAGSTEAFF. The CDR3, as DNA: TGTGCCAGCACCATGGCGGGTAGCACTGAAGCTTTCTTT.

The gene calls are TRBV19 and TRBJ2-1; 7 bases line up with TRBD1. Trimming removed 8 bases from V and 7 bases from J; junction bases left unmatched: 11. The CDR3 is made up of 14 amino acids. Germline V CDR1 and CDR2: LNHDA, SQIVND (reference sequence). This CDR3 reads CASLPRAGGNEQFF. Written as DNA, the CDR3 is TGTGCCAGTCTCCCTCGGGCAGGGGGAAATGAGCAGTTCTTC. The whole variable domain, remainder taken from reference TRBV19 and TRBJ2-1, is DGGITQSPKYLFRKEGQNVTLSCEQNLNHDAMYWYRQDPGQGLRLIYYSQIVNDFQKGDIAEGYSVSREKKESFPLTVTSAQKNPTAFYLCASLPRAGGNEQFFGPGTRLTVL.

This chain connects TRBV6-5 to TRBJ2-1, with a tentative D call TRBD2 (5 bases). Trimming removed 4 bases from V and 8 bases from J, with 15 bases in between. CDR1 MNHEY and CDR2 SVGAGI come from the germline V gene. CDR3 length equals 14 residues. CDR3 nucleotides: TGTGCCAGCAGTTCCGACACTAGATCCGATGAGCAGTTCTTC. Translated: CASSSDTRSDEQFF.

This clone occurred once. The J gene is TRBJ2-1, the V gene TRBV5-1; possible D gene TRBD1, 6 bases. The V gene lost 0 bases and the J gene lost 5 bases, with 6 bases spanning the gap. The CDR3 spans 13 residues. CDR1 SGHRS and CDR2 YFSETQ come from the germline V gene. For the CDR3, the DNA is TGCGCCAGCAGCTTGGAGGGGGACAATGAGCAGTTCTTC. Amino acids: CASSLEGDNEQFF. Combining the CDR3 with reference TRBV5-1 and TRBJ2-1 gives the whole variable domain KAGVTQTPRYLIKTRGQQVTLSCSPISGHRSVSWYQQTPGQGLQFLFEYFSETQRNKGNFPGRFSGRQFSNSRSEMNVSTLELGDSALYLCASSLEGDNEQFFGPGTRLTVL.

This clone appeared once. The genes are TRBV6-5 and TRBJ2-7, with D possibly TRBD1 on 7 matching bases. There are 14 residues in the CDR3. Germline V gives CDR1 MNHEY, CDR2 SVGAGI. V gave up 2 bases and J gave up 2 bases, with 10 bases separating them. The CDR3: CASSYQGGPYEQYF. In DNA, the CDR3 is TGTGCCAGCAGTTACCAGGGGGGACCCTACGAGCAGTACTTC.

The chain employs TRBV27 and TRBJ2-3; 11 nucleotides line up with TRBD2. Germline assignment: CDR1 MNHEY and CDR2 SMNVEV (reference sequence). This CDR3 comprises 16 residues. The V gene end was trimmed by 4 bases and the J gene end by 6 bases; junction bases not matched to a gene: 9. The CDR3, as DNA: TGTGCCAGCAGTTCCCCTAGCGGGGGGCCCCCCGATACGCAGTATTTT. It is translated as CASSSPSGGPPDTQYF.

This chain uses TRBV7-2 with TRBJ1-5, with D maybe TRBD1 (5 bases). V gave up 5 bases and J gave up 7 bases, with 18 bases separating them. The CDR3 is 15 amino acids. CDR1 and CDR2 (germline): SGHTA, FQGNSA. CDR3 DNA sequence: TGTGCCAGCAGCCGGGGTGGGCAGGGAGGCCAGCCCCAGCATTTT. This gives the protein CASSRGGQGGQPQHF.

The chain employs TRBV6-1 and TRBJ2-5, with D maybe TRBD1 (5 bases). CDR1 MNHNS and CDR2 SASEGT come from the germline V gene. The ends were cut back, 11 bases at V and 4 bases at J, with 23 bases in the middle. The CDR3 loop spans 15 amino acids. The CDR3 is CASRLGRSGAETQYF. The CDR3 region has the DNA TGTGCCTCTCGCCTAGGTCGGTCTGGGGCAGAGACCCAGTACTTC.

In the case of this clone: The sample contains more than one DNA sequence encoding this CDR3. The chain joins TRBV9 to TRBJ2-5, with 7 bases identical to TRBD2. V shed 1 base, J shed 5 bases, and the junction held 8 bases outside the gene matches. Germline CDR1 reads SGDLS; CDR2 reads YYNGEE. The CDR3 is made up of 15 amino acids. CDR3 nucleotide sequence: TGTGCCAGCAGCGTACGGGGGGACCTGGGGGAGACCCAGTACTTC. It yields the protein CASSVRGDLGETQYF.

A word on this clone: At the DNA level, this CDR3 is encoded by other sequences in the same sample as well. The chain recombines TRBV28 with TRBJ2-7, with TRBD1 matching 9 bases. The CDR3 is 13 amino acids. V shed 4 bases and J 4 bases; nucleotides not matched to a gene: 2. Per the germline V gene, CDR1 is MDHEN and CDR2 is SYDVKM. This CDR3 reads CASSSGQGYEQYF. The CDR3 nucleotides are TGTGCCAGCAGTTCAGGACAGGGGTACGAGCAGTACTTC.

The chain uses TRBV7-2 and TRBJ1-5; 8 bases are shared with TRBD1. This CDR3 is built from 14 residues. CDR1 is SGHTA, CDR2 FQGNSA, per germline. Trimming at V came to 5 bases and at J to 5 bases, leaving 5 bases not matched to a gene. In DNA form, the CDR3 reads TGTGCCAGCAGCCACGGACAGGGCTATCAGCCCCAGCATTTT. Amino acid sequence: CASSHGQGYQPQHF. Together with reference TRBV7-2 and TRBJ1-5, the CDR3 gives the full variable domain: GAGVSQSPSNKVTEKGKDVELRCDPISGHTALYWYRQSLGQGLEFLIYFQGNSAPDKSGLPSDRFSAERTGGSVSTLTIQRTQQEDSAVYLCASSHGQGYQPQHFGDGTRLSIL.

The chain couples TRBV5-1 to TRBJ2-7; no definite D call. V was trimmed by 4 bases and J by 7 bases, leaving 12 bases between them. The CDR3 sequence is 12 residues long. Germline CDR1 SGHRS, CDR2 YFSETQ. The CDR3 DNA reads as TGCGCCAGCAGCCGGTCCCCTAGGGAGCAGTACTTC. It encodes CASSRSPREQYF.

This clone was detected only a few times. The genes are TRBV18 and TRBJ1-1; possible D gene TRBD1, 5 bases. Germline-derived CDR1 and CDR2 are KGHSH and LQKENI. The CDR3 runs 15 residues. V gave up 1 base and J gave up 5 bases, with 14 bases separating them. The CDR3 region is CASSPRVRGVTEAFF. In DNA form, the CDR3 reads TGTGCCAGCTCACCACGCGTCCGGGGGGTAACTGAAGCTTTCTTT.

The chain links TRBV2 to TRBJ2-2, with D perhaps TRBD2 (5 bases). The CDR3 runs 15 residues. From germline, CDR1 is SNHLY and CDR2 FYNNEI. V gave up 5 bases and J gave up 5 bases, with 15 bases separating them. In nucleotides, the CDR3 is TGTGCCAGCAGTTACGGGGTACCGGGGACCGGGGAGCTGTTTTTT. Translating gives CASSYGVPGTGELFF.

This sequence joins TRBV18 and TRBJ1-1; D gene unclear. Per germline, CDR1 KGHSH and CDR2 LQKENI. V gave up 6 bases and J gave up 4 bases, with 21 bases separating them. The CDR3 is 16 amino acids. In DNA form, the CDR3 reads TGTGCCAGCTCCCTTGGAGGGCGCGCTGGGGTCACTGAAGCTTTCTTT. Its translation: CASSLGGRAGVTEAFF. Drawing the rest from reference TRBV18 and TRBJ1-1, the complete variable domain is NAGVMQNPRHLVRRRGQEARLRCSPMKGHSHVYWYRQLPEEGLKFMVYLQKENIIDESGMPKERFSAEFPKEGPSILRIQQVVRGDSAAYFCASSLGGRAGVTEAFFGQGTRLTVV.

V gene TRBV19 combines with J gene TRBJ2-3, with D possibly being TRBD2 (6 bases). CDR3 length: 14 residues. With 5 bases removed from V and 0 bases from J, the gap between germline ends came to 9 bases. Per germline, CDR1 LNHDA and CDR2 SQIVND (reference sequence). The CDR3 here is CASSGLPSTDTQYF. In DNA, the CDR3 is TGTGCCAGTAGTGGACTACCTAGCACAGATACGCAGTATTTT.

V is TRBV6-6 and J is TRBJ1-1; 8 positions agree with TRBD1. The CDR3 consists of 14 residues. V was pared by 7 bases and J by 5 bases, with 9 bases of the junction left unmatched. CDR1 and CDR2 from the germline V gene are MNHNY and SVGAGI (reference sequence). This chain's CDR3 is CASTKGQGWTEAFF. As DNA, the CDR3 is TGTGCCAGCACCAAAGGACAGGGATGGACTGAAGCTTTCTTT.

The chain employs TRBV9 and TRBJ1-1; unclear D gene. Trimming removed 4 bases from V and 1 base from J, with 5 bases in between. Germline V gene sequence: CDR1 SGDLS, CDR2 YYNGEE. This CDR3 spans 12 amino acids. The CDR3: CASSSGNTEAFF. DNA for the CDR3: TGTGCCAGCAGCTCAGGGAACACTGAAGCTTTCTTT.

The genes are TRBV4-1 and TRBJ2-4; no clear D. The germline V and J ends were trimmed by 0 bases and 6 bases, with 12 bases remaining between them. CDR1 is MGHRA and CDR2 is YSYEKL in the germline V gene. The CDR3 consists of 15 residues. The CDR3 DNA sequence: TGCGCCAGCAGCCAAGAGGTACAGCTAATAAACATTCAGTACTTC. Its translation is CASSQEVQLINIQYF.

The genes are TRBV7-6 and TRBJ2-5, with 7 bases identical to TRBD1. The germline CDR1 and CDR2 sequences are SGHVS and FNYEAQ. J lost 7 bases, V lost 5 bases, and 19 bases had no gene match. The CDR3 has 17 amino acids. This chain's CDR3 is CASSPNRGGSGGGTQYF. CDR3 coding DNA: TGTGCCAGCAGCCCCAATAGAGGGGGCAGCGGAGGAGGGACCCAGTACTTC.

The chain joins TRBV7-6 to TRBJ2-3, with TRBD1 matching 9 bases. Trimming at V came to 5 bases and at J to 0 bases, leaving 9 bases not matched to a gene. The CDR3 extends over 17 amino acids. Germline V lookup: CDR1 SGHVS, CDR2 FNYEAQ. The CDR3 region has the DNA TGTGCCAGCAGCGGGACAGGGACAGTCCTAAGCACAGATACGCAGTATTTT. Protein sequence: CASSGTGTVLSTDTQYF. Supplemented by reference TRBV7-6 and TRBJ2-3, the full variable domain reads GAGVSQSPRYKVTKRGQDVALRCDPISGHVSLYWYRQALGQGPEFLTYFNYEAQQDKSGLPNDRFSAERPEGSISTLTIQRTEQRDSAMYRCASSGTGTVLSTDTQYFGPGTRLTVL.

The V call is TRBV10-3, the J call TRBJ2-7; no clear D. Germline values: CDR1 ENHRY, CDR2 SYGVKD. V shed 3 bases and J shed 2 bases, with 32 bases lying between them. CDR3 length: 21 amino acids. The CDR3 nucleotides are TGTGCCATCAGTGAATGCCTCTATTACTACTATTTCCTCCTAATTGCCTACGAGCAGTACTTC. Translating it yields CAISECLYYYYFLLIAYEQYF.

V gene TRBV2 combines with J gene TRBJ2-3, with 10 bases aligning to TRBD2. Germline CDR1 reads SNHLY; CDR2 reads FYNNEI. The V segment lost 6 bases and the J segment 3 bases; nucleotides outside the gene matches: 6. The CDR3 consists of 15 residues. The CDR3 bases are TGTGCCAGCAGGGTCGGACTAGCGGATACAGATACGCAGTATTTT. This codes for CASRVGLADTDTQYF.